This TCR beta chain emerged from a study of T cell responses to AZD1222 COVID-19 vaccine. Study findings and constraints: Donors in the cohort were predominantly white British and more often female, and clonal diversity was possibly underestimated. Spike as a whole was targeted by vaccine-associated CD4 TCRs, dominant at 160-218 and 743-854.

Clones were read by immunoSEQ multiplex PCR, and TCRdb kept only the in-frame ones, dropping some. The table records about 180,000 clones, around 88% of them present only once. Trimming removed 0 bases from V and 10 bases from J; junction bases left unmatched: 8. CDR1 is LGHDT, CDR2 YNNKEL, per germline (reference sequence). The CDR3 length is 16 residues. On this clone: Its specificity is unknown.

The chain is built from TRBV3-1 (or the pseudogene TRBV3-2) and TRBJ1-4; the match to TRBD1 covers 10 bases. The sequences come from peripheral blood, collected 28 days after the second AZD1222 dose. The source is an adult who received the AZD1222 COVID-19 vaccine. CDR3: CASSQEATGGAGKLFF. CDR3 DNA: TGTGCCAGCAGCCAAGAGGCGACAGGGGGCGCGGGAAAACTGTTTTTT.